A selection of T cell receptor beta chains follows, all from one sample in a study of CXCR3-negative and CXCR3-positive naive CD8 T cells. TCRdb re-analyzed the 5' RACE reads; it lists each CDR3 protein once, without DNA. The repertoire shows roughly 50,000 distinct CDR3 sequences; the top ten hold 20% to 25%. The sequencing input was memory CD8+ T cells from blood. Receptors were obtained from a human donor in good health. Some clones in this sample may be carry-over from other donors' samples. Each CDR3 is given with its conserved first and last residue.

v_call	j_call	cdr3_aa
TRBV5-1	TRBJ2-7	CASSGTGDSYEQYF
TRBV28	TRBJ2-1	CASSPISGPLNEQFF
TRBV12-3/TRBV12-4	TRBJ2-2	CASSFVGRYPGELFF
TRBV20-1	TRBJ2-1	CNARGAGFSYNEQFF
TRBV29-1	TRBJ2-7	CSASTGNPYEQYF
TRBV5-1	TRBJ2-7	CASSLDAEQYF
TRBV5-6	TRBJ2-2	CASSLGQGVFSLRELFF
TRBV19	TRBJ2-7	CASSIAHGGSYEQYF
TRBV4-1	TRBJ2-3	CASSQDLRGGPSTDTQYF
TRBV7-2	TRBJ2-5	CASSLGGRRLSETQYF
TRBV20-1	TRBJ1-5	CSARDPDRVNQPQHF
TRBV29-1	TRBJ2-1	CSGGTRGTDNEQFF
TRBV4-3	TRBJ2-1	CASSLGRSSNDEQFF
TRBV5-1	TRBJ2-7	CASSFEQAYEQYF
TRBV25-1	TRBJ2-7	CASSVFTGTGSYEQYF
TRBV21-1	TRBJ1-1	CASSKDRTGTEAFF
TRBV5-1	TRBJ2-7	CASSLSPTYEQYF
TRBV6-4	TRBJ1-5	CASSASSNQPQHF
TRBV6-5	TRBJ2-1	CASTLRSGFGEQFF
TRBV6-5	TRBJ1-6	CASSYSGTPYGDSPLHF
TRBV6-4	TRBJ2-3	CASSELAGADTQYF
TRBV29-1	TRBJ2-7	CGVEDGDYEQYF
TRBV6-6	TRBJ2-7	CASSYSTEGEQYF
TRBV27	TRBJ2-7	CASSGSGGYEQYF
TRBV7-3	TRBJ2-3	CASSARQDVRDSNTDTQYF
TRBV4-2	TRBJ1-4	CASSQFLGANEKLFF
TRBV20-1	TRBJ2-1	CSARVVVPFGGTTYDNEQFF
TRBV12-3/TRBV12-4	TRBJ2-7	CASSPGRGTYEQYF
TRBV18	TRBJ2-1	CASSYRGHSYNEQFF
TRBV29-1	TRBJ1-1	CSVADGIEAFF
TRBV5-5	TRBJ1-1	CASSLGQGMNTEAFF
TRBV11-1	TRBJ2-7	CASSFPGRGLGDPYEQYF
TRBV9	TRBJ2-3	CASSVESGSTDTQYF
TRBV5-1	TRBJ2-7	CARALKPYEQYF
TRBV29-1	TRBJ2-3	CSVIRVLTDTQYF
TRBV6-4	TRBJ2-3	CASSDSGGGTDTQYF
TRBV29-1	TRBJ2-7	CSVKTGTYEQYF
TRBV4-3	TRBJ2-4	CASSQEGGGGQYF
TRBV29-1	TRBJ2-2	CSVEDWGRSDTGELFF
TRBV29-1	TRBJ2-1	CSVAGQALSYNEQFF
TRBV10-1	TRBJ1-1	CASSRTGTEAFF
TRBV7-8	TRBJ1-5	CASSLASHISNQPQHF